This T cell receptor beta chain emerged from a study of shared clonotypes between healthy human individuals. Study-wide results and caveats: What naive subsets generally showed was a larger estimated richness than memory subsets showed.

Generated by immunoSEQ multiplex PCR, the TCRdb table keeps only in-frame clones and is missing some. The sample includes 550,000 to 750,000 clones, 95% to 96% of them seen just once. Naive CD8 populations comprised CD45RO-negative cells positively selected for CCR7, excluding terminally differentiated effector memory CD45RA+ cells. To note about this clone: What it binds is not known.

The sequence came from a woman aged 25-40 years in good health. Sequenced: naive CD8+ T cells sorted from blood.

CDR3 sequence (DNA): TGTGCCAGCAGCTTAGAGCGGCTTGCGAACACTGAAGCTTTCTTT. Translation: CASSLERLANTEAFF. The J gene is TRBJ1-1, the V gene TRBV7-9; no reliable D call. The CDR3 loop spans 15 amino acids. Germline V gene data show CDR1 as SEHNR and CDR2 as FQNEAQ (reference sequence). Between the trimmed V and J ends, which lost 1 base and 1 base, there was a span of 10 bases.